This T cell receptor beta chain originates from a study of Graves' ophthalmopathy and Graves' hyperthyroidism. This clonotype was found many times. Amplified material comprised TCR beta CDR3 regions derived from RNA transcripts. Second-round multiplex PCR came after a first-round RT-PCR that employed HTBI primers. TCRdb called the multiplex PCR reads again in MiXCR, with one record for every CDR3 protein. The repertoire consists of 300,000 to 350,000 distinct CDR3 sequences, with about a sixth occurring once and the leading ten covering 9% to 15%. Sequencing used peripheral blood. The sequence was collected from an adult man with Graves' ophthalmopathy.

CDR3 residues: CASSPQGRNTEAFF. The CDR3 nucleotides are TGTGCCAGCTCACCTCAGGGAAGGAACACTGAAGCTTTCTTT. V and J are TRBV18 and TRBJ1-1, with a possible D match to TRBD1 (5 bases). This CDR3 contains 14 residues. Trimming left V 3 bases short and J 1 base short, with 9 bases between. Germline assignment: CDR1 KGHSH and CDR2 LQKENI.